This T cell receptor beta chain was recorded in a study of blood T cells in healthy people across ages. Study as a whole: About one barcoded beta molecule per two T cells was the capture yield of template switching.

Together with a sample-barcoded 5' primer, a J-beta primer mix was included in a second PCR lasting roughly 6 to 12 cycles. Each cDNA molecule carried a tag from a template-switch adaptor that contained 12 random nucleotides. No fewer than 2.5 million CDR3-containing paired-end reads came from each sample. One entry per CDR3 protein results from TCRdb running MiXCR on the 5' RACE reads. This sample carries roughly 700,000 distinct CDR3 sequences, roughly 25% of them seen once, and the ten largest clones take just under 9.5%. This CDR3 is 15 amino acids long. The V and J ends lost 6 bases and 10 bases, in that order; junction bases with no gene match: 15. These data were also reused for a study on T cells of mothers and their children. From that report: Each donor was one of three healthy Caucasian mothers or one of their six children.

V usage is TRBV12-3 or TRBV12-4 and J usage is TRBJ1-5, with 7 bases lining up with TRBD1. Input material: blood. The sequence derives from a boy between 10 and 17 years old in good health. The CDR3 reads CASSSRDSERGPQHF. CDR3 DNA sequence: TGTGCCAGCAGCTCTAGGGACAGCGAGCGGGGACCCCAGCATTTT.